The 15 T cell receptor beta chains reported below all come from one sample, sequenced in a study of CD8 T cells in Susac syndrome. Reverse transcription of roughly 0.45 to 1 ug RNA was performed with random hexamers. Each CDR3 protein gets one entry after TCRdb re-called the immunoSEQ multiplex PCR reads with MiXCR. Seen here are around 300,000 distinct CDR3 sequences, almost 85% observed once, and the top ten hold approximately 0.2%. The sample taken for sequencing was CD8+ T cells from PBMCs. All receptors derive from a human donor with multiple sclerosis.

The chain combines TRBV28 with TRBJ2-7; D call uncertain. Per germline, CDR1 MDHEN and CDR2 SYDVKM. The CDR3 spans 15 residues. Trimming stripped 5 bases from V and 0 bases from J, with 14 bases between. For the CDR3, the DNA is TGTGCCAGCAGTGTCCCACTGGAAAGCTCCTACGAGCAGTACTTC. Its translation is CASSVPLESSYEQYF.

The CDR3 region has the DNA TGTGCCAGCAGCAGAGCGGGGGAAGCAGATACGCAGTATTTT. This encodes CASSRAGEADTQYF. The chain links TRBV3-1 to TRBJ2-3; 8 positions agree with TRBD2. The CDR3 has 14 amino acids. The junction had 5 bases not matched to a gene; V was cut back by 5 bases and J by 4 bases. Looked up from germline, CDR1 is LGHDT and CDR2 is YNNKEL (reference sequence).

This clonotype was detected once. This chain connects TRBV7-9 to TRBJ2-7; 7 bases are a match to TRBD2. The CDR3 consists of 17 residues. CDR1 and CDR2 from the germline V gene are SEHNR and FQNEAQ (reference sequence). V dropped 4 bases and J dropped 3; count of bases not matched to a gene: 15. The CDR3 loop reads CASSSLPLEAGVYEQYF. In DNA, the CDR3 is TGTGCCAGCAGCTCCTTACCCCTTGAGGCGGGAGTCTACGAGCAGTACTTC.

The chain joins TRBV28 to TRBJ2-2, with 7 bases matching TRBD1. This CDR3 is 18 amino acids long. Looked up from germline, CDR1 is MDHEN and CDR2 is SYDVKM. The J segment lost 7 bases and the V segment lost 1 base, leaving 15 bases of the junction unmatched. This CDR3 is CASSLFPPLRGRIGELFF. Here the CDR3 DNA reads TGTGCCAGCAGTTTATTCCCCCCTCTGAGGGGGCGCATCGGGGAGCTGTTTTTT.

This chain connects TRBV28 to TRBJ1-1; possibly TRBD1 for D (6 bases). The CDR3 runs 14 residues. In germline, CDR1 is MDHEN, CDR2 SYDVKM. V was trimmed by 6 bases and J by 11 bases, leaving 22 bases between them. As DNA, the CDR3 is TGTGCCAGCAGGCTTAGCTCGGGGGCTTTTGGTGCTTTCTTT. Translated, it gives CASRLSSGAFGAFF.

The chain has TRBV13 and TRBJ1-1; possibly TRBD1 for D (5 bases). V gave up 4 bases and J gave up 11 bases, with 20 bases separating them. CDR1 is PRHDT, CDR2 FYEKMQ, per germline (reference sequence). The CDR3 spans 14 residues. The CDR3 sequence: CASSSTIRGGAAFF. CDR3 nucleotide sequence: TGTGCCAGCAGCTCAACCATACGGGGGGGAGCCGCTTTCTTT. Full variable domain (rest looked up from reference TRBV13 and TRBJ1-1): AAGVIQSPRHLIKEKRETATLKCYPIPRHDTVYWYQQGPGQDPQFLISFYEKMQSDKGSIPDRFSAQQFSDYHSELNMSSLELGDSALYFCASSSTIRGGAAFFGQGTRLTVV.

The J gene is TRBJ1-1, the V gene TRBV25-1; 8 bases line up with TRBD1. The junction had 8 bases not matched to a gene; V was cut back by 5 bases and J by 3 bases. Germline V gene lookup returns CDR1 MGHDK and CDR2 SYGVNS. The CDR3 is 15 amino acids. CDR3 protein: CASSPWQGADTEAFF. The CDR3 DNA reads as TGTGCCAGCAGTCCCTGGCAGGGGGCGGACACTGAAGCTTTCTTT.

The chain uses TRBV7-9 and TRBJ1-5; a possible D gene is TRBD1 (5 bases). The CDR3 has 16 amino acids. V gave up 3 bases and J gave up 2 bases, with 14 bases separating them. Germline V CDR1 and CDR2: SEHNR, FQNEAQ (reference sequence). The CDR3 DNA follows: TGTGCCAGCAGCTTGGAAGGGGCGGAGGGCAATCAGCCCCAGCATTTT. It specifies CASSLEGAEGNQPQHF.

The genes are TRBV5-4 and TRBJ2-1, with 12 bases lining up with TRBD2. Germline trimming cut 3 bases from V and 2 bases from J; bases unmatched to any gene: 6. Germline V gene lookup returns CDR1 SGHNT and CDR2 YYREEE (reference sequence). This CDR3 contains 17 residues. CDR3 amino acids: CASSWGLAGTTYNEQFF. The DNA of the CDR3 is TGTGCCAGCAGCTGGGGACTAGCGGGCACTACCTACAATGAGCAGTTCTTC. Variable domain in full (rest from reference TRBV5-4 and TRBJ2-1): ETGVTQSPTHLIKTRGQQVTLRCSSQSGHNTVSWYQQALGQGPQFIFQYYREEENGRGNFPPRFSGLQFPNYSSELNVNALELDDSALYLCASSWGLAGTTYNEQFFGPGTRLTVL.

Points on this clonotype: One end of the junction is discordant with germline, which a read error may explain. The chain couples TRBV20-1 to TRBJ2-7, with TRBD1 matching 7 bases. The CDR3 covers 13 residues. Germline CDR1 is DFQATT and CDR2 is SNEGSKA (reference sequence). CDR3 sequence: CSAAGTASYEQCF. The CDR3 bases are TGCAGTGCTGCCGGGACAGCTTCCTACGAGCAGTGCTTC.

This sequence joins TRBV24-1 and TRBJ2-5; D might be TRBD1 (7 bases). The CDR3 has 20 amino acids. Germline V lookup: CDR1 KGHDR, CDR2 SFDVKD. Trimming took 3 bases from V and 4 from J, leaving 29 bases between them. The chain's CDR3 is CATSDPTGSLTGRFPETQYF. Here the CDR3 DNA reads TGTGCCACCAGTGATCCCACTGGGAGCTTGACAGGGAGGTTTCCAGAGACCCAGTACTTC.

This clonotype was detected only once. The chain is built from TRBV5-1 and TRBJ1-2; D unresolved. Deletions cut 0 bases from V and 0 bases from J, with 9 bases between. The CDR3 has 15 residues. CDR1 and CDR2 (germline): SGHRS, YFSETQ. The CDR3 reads CASSLAGSANYGYTF. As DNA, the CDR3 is TGCGCCAGCAGCTTGGCTGGCTCAGCTAACTATGGCTACACCTTC.

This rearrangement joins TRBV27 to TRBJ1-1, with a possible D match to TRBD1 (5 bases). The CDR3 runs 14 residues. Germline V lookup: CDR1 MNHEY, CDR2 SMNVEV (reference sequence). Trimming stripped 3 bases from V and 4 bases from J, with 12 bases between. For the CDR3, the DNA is TGTGCCAGCAGTTTTGGGGGGGTGGCCACTGAAGCTTTCTTT. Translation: CASSFGGVATEAFF.

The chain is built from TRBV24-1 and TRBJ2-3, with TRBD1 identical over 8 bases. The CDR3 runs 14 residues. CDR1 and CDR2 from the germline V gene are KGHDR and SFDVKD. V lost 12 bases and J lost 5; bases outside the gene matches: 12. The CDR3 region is CAAGTGVTQDTQYF. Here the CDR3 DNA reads TGTGCCGCGGGGACAGGCGTAACACAAGATACGCAGTATTTT.

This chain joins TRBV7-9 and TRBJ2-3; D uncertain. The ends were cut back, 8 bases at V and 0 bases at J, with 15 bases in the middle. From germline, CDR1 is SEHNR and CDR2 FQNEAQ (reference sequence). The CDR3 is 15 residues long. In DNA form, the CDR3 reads TGTGCCAGCGGCGGAGACCGATATAGCACAGATACGCAGTATTTT. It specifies CASGGDRYSTDTQYF.